This T cell receptor (beta chain) derives from a study of somatic mutations in cytotoxic T cells in rheumatoid arthritis. Study background: Right after diagnosis, and before any treatment had started, patient peripheral blood (over 28 ml EDTA) was drawn.

Generated by immunoSEQ multiplex PCR, the TCRdb table keeps only in-frame clones and is missing some. The profile shows about 19,000 clones, over 75% of them singletons. This CDR3 is 14 amino acids long. Sequencing was done on a sample of CD8+ T cells sorted from blood. The chain couples TRBV21-1 to TRBJ2-7; the listed D gene, TRBD1, was not tested against the DNA. TRBV21-1 is given as a pseudogene. This TCR was recovered from a man aged 18 to 30 with rheumatoid arthritis. CDR3 coding DNA: TGTGCCAGCAGCAAAGGGGTGACAGTTAACGAGCAGTACTTC. Its translation: CASSKGVTVNEQYF.